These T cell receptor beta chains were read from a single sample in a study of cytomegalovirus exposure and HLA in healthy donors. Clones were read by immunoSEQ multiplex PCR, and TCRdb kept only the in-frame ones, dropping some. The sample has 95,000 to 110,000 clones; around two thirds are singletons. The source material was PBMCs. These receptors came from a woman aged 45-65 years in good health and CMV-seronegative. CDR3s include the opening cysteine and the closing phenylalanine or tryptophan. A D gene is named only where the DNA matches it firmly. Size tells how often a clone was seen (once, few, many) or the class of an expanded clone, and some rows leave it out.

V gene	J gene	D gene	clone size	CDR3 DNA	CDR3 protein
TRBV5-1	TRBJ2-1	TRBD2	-	TGCGCCAGCAGCGGGACTAGCGGCTACAATGAGCAGTTCTTC	CASSGTSGYNEQFF
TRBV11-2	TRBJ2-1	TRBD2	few	TGTGCCAGCAGCTATTTAGCGGGAGGGGCCAATGAGCAGTTCTTC	CASSYLAGGANEQFF
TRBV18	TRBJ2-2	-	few	TGTGCCAGCTCACTACGGACAGCGAACACCGGGGAGCTGTTTTTT	CASSLRTANTGELFF
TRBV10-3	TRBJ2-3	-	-	TGTGCCATCAGTGCCTTCGGATCGCCCGGGAGAACAGATACGCAGTATTTT	CAISAFGSPGRTDTQYF
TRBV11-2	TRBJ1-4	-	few	TGTGCCAGCAGCTTAGGCGCGTCGGGAAAACTGTTTTTT	CASSLGASGKLFF
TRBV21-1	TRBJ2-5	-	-	TGTGCCAGCAGCAGAGAGGGAGAGACCCAGTACTTC	CASSREGETQYF
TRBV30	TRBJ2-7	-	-	TGTGCCTGGAGTGTTTCTCTTCAGGTGGGCTACGAGCAGTACTTC	CAWSVSLQVGYEQYF
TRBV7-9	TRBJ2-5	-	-	TGTGCCAGCAGCTTGCGACAGGCTAGGTACCAAGAGACCCAGTACTTC	CASSLRQARYQETQYF
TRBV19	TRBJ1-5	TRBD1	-	TGTGCCAGTAGTCTCAGGACAGGGCGGCAGCATTTT	CASSLRTGRQHF
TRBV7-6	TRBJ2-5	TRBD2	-	TGTGCCAGCAGCCCGGTGACTAGCGGGGGCCAAGAGACCCAGTACTTC	CASSPVTSGGQETQYF
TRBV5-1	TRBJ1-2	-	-	TGCGCCAGCAGCTCGGACAGACTCTATGGCTACACCTTC	CASSSDRLYGYTF
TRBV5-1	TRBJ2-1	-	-	TGCGCCAGCAGCTTGGATGTAGCTTACAATGAGCAGTTCTTC	CASSLDVAYNEQFF
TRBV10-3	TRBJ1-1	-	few	TGTGCCATCAGCGCAGAGACAGGAACTGAAGCTTTCTTT	CAISAETGTEAFF